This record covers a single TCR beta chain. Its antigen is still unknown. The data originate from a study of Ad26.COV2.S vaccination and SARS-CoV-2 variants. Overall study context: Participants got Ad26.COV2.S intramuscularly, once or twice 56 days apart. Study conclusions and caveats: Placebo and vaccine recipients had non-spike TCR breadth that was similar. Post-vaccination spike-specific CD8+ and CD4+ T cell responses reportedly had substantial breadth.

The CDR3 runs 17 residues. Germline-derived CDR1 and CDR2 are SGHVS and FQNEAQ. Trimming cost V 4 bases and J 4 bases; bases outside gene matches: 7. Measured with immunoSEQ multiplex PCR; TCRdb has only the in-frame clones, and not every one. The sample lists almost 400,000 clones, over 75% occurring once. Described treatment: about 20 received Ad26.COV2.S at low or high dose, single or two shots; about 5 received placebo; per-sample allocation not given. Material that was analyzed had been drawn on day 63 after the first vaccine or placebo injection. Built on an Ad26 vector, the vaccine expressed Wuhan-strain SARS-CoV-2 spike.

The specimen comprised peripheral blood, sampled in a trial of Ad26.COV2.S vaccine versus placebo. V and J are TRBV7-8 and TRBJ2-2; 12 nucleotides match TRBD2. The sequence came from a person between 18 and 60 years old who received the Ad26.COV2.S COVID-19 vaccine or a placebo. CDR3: CASSSRLAGAVTGELFF. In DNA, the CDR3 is TGTGCCAGCAGCTCGAGACTAGCGGGAGCGGTCACCGGGGAGCTGTTTTTT. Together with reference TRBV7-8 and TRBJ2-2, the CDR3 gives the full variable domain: GAGVSQSPRYKVAKRGQDVALRCDPISGHVSLFWYQQALGQGPEFLTYFQNEAQLDKSGLPSDRFFAERPEGSVSTLKIQRTQQEDSAVYLCASSSRLAGAVTGELFFGEGSRLTVL.